Listed below are T cell receptor beta chains from one sample, sequenced in a study of blood T cell repertoires in COVID-19. Sequenced by immunoSEQ multiplex PCR; TCRdb stores in-frame clones only, minus some. The sample yields fewer than 300,000 clones, 65% to 90% seen once. The sequenced sample consisted of PBMCs or T cells enriched from blood (not recorded which). Every receptor here comes from a man aged 18 to 29 who had recovered from COVID-19. The CDR3 runs from the conserved cysteine through the conserved F or W. The order of the fields is V gene, clone size, J gene, CDR3 length, D gene, CDR3 DNA, CDR3 protein. D genes are given only for firm matches. Not every row has a clone size; where given, it reads once, few, many or a size class.

TRBV29-1	.	TRBJ2-7	15	.	TGCAGCGTTGGATGGGGGGGCTTGGCAACCTACGAGCAGTACTTC	CSVGWGGLATYEQYF
TRBV18	.	TRBJ2-7	15	.	TGTGCCAGCTCACCATCGGGCGGGTCAACCTACGAGCAGTACTTC	CASSPSGGSTYEQYF
TRBV21-1	.	TRBJ2-5	13	.	TGTGCCAGCAGCAGGGCAGGAGGAGAGACCCAGTACTTC	CASSRAGGETQYF
TRBV2	.	TRBJ1-1	14	TRBD1	TGTGCCAGCAGTGGTGACAGGGGAAACTCTGAAGCTTTCTTT	CASSGDRGNSEAFF
TRBV19	.	TRBJ2-1	15	TRBD2	TGTGCCAGTAACACCGGGACTAGCTCCTACAATGAGCAGTTCTTC	CASNTGTSSYNEQFF
TRBV11-3	.	TRBJ1-3	16	.	TGTGCCAGCAGCTTATTGCAGTCTGGGCCTGGAAACACCATATATTTT	CASSLLQSGPGNTIYF
TRBV7-3	.	TRBJ1-2	14	TRBD1	TGTGCCAGCAGCACAGGACAGGGGACGGATGGCTACACCTTC	CASSTGQGTDGYTF
TRBV5-1	once	TRBJ2-3	14	TRBD1	TGCGCCAGCAGACGGGGACAGGGGACAGATACGCAGTATTTT	CASRRGQGTDTQYF
TRBV5-6	.	TRBJ1-2	12	.	TGTGCCAGCAGCTTGGTCAGGGGTGGCTACACCTTC	CASSLVRGGYTF
TRBV11-2	.	TRBJ1-2	17	.	TGTGCCAGCAGCTTAGTTTATCAGGGTTATTACGGCTATGGCTACACCTTC	CASSLVYQGYYGYGYTF
TRBV19	.	TRBJ2-1	18	TRBD2	TGTGCCAGTAGGGCCGGGGGGATTACTAGCGGGAGATACAATGAGCAGTTCTTC	CASRAGGITSGRYNEQFF
TRBV5-1	.	TRBJ1-2	14	.	TGCGCCAGCAGCTTGGGGCGTGAAACTAGAGACTACACCTTC	CASSLGRETRDYTF
TRBV30	.	TRBJ1-3	14	.	TGTGCCTGGAGTGACCAGGGAGGTGGAAACACCATATATTTT	CAWSDQGGGNTIYF
TRBV11-3	.	TRBJ2-7	15	TRBD1	TGTGCCAGCAGCCCACAGGGGTTAGGTACTCACGAGCAGTACTTC	CASSPQGLGTHEQYF
TRBV7-2	.	TRBJ1-2	16	TRBD1	TGTGCCAGCAGCTTAGTACGTCCCAGGGGGCAGGTTGGCTACACCTTC	CASSLVRPRGQVGYTF
TRBV5-4	.	TRBJ2-2	16	TRBD2	TGTGCCAGCAGCTTCCCCGGCGGGAGGAACACCGGGGAGCTGTTTTTT	CASSFPGGRNTGELFF
TRBV5-1	.	TRBJ2-7	15	.	TGCGCCAGCAGCTTGGCCCAGGGGATGGCCTACGAGCAGTACTTC	CASSLAQGMAYEQYF
TRBV28	.	TRBJ1-5	21	.	TGTGCCAGCAGTTACGCCATTGGGGCGCTAGGCGACTCGTATAGCAATCAGCCCCAGCATTTT	CASSYAIGALGDSYSNQPQHF
TRBV28	once	TRBJ1-2	14	TRBD1	TGTGCCAGCAGTTTATTGGACAGGGGATATGGCTACACCTTC	CASSLLDRGYGYTF
TRBV7-6	.	TRBJ1-4	14	.	TGTGCCAGCAGCTCAGGGGTTCGGGATGAAAAACTGTTTTTT	CASSSGVRDEKLFF
TRBV7-9	.	TRBJ2-3	16	TRBD2	TGTGCCAGCAGCCGGGGACTAGCGGGAGGGATAGATACGCAGTATTTT	CASSRGLAGGIDTQYF
TRBV13	few	TRBJ1-1	14	TRBD1	TGTGCCAGCAGCTACAGGGGGCTGAACACTGAAGCTTTCTTT	CASSYRGLNTEAFF
TRBV30	few	TRBJ1-1	14	.	TGTGCCTGGAGGGCGGGGAGGGTCTCGGCTGAAGCTTTCTTT	CAWRAGRVSAEAFF
TRBV18	.	TRBJ1-3	16	TRBD1	TGTGCCAGCTCGCCTCAGGGGGTGACAACGGGAAACACCATATATTTT	CASSPQGVTTGNTIYF
TRBV5-1	.	TRBJ2-2	15	TRBD1	TGCGCCAGCAGCTCGGGACAGGAGAACACCGGGGAGCTGTTTTTT	CASSSGQENTGELFF
TRBV11-2	.	TRBJ2-7	19	TRBD1	TGTGCCAGCAGCTCGCCGGGGACAGGGGGCGATTTTAATTCCTACGAGCAGTACTTC	CASSSPGTGGDFNSYEQYF
TRBV7-2	.	TRBJ1-1	14	.	TGTGCCAGCAGCTTCGGGGAGGGGGGCACTGAAGCTTTCTTT	CASSFGEGGTEAFF
TRBV3-1/TRBV3-2	.	TRBJ2-1	15	TRBD2	TGTGCCAGCAGCCAAGGACTAGCGGGAGGGGGGGAGCAGTTCTTC	CASSQGLAGGGEQFF
TRBV7-9	.	TRBJ1-2	16	TRBD1	TGTGCCAGCAGCGATGGACAGGGCTGGAATGGCTATGGCTACACCTTC	CASSDGQGWNGYGYTF
TRBV7-9	.	TRBJ1-4	13	TRBD1	TGTGCCACTGGGGACAGCACAAATGAAAAACTGTTTTTT	CATGDSTNEKLFF
TRBV30	.	TRBJ1-1	13	.	TGTGCCTGGGGGAAGGAGGTGAACACTGAAGCTTTCTTT	CAWGKEVNTEAFF
TRBV12-3/TRBV12-4	.	TRBJ1-6	13	.	TGTGCCAGCTGCGGGGGCCCAAATTCACCCCTCCACTTT	CASCGGPNSPLHF
TRBV7-2	.	TRBJ1-3	15	.	TGTGCCAGCACGGTCGCGGGGAACGCTGGAAACACCATATATTTT	CASTVAGNAGNTIYF
TRBV24-1	once	TRBJ1-2	11	TRBD1	TGTGCCACCAGGGGACAGGGTGGCTACACCTTC	CATRGQGGYTF
TRBV19	.	TRBJ1-2	12	.	TGTGCCACCCAGAGGGGGTTTTACGGCTACACCTTC	CATQRGFYGYTF
TRBV13	once	TRBJ1-1	13	TRBD1	TGTGCCAGCAGCTTGGCGCAGGGGGAAGAAGCTTTCTTT	CASSLAQGEEAFF
TRBV10-3	.	TRBJ2-7	15	TRBD2	TGTGCCATCAGTGAGGGTCTAGCGGGAGCCTACGAGCAGTACTTC	CAISEGLAGAYEQYF
TRBV27	.	TRBJ2-5	15	TRBD2	TGTGCCAGCAGTCTCAGGACGGGAGGCCCCGGGACCCAGTACTTC	CASSLRTGGPGTQYF
TRBV21-1	.	TRBJ1-3	17	.	TGTGCCAGCAGCAGGGACAGGGGGAGACGCTCTGGAAACACCATATATTTT	CASSRDRGRRSGNTIYF
TRBV5-3	.	TRBJ2-7	13	.	TGTGCCAGAAGCTCAGAGGAAGCCTACGAGCAGTACTTC	CARSSEEAYEQYF
TRBV3-1/TRBV3-2	.	TRBJ2-5	16	TRBD2	TGTGCCAGCAGCTTCGACAGCGGGAGTTGGGAAGAGACCCAGTACTTC	CASSFDSGSWEETQYF
TRBV5-1	.	TRBJ1-2	13	.	TGCGCCAGCAGCAGAGACAGTAACTATGGCTACACCTTC	CASSRDSNYGYTF
TRBV7-9	.	TRBJ1-3	13	.	TGTGCCAGCAGCCCGAGGGCCGTTCACACCATATATTTT	CASSPRAVHTIYF
TRBV6-6	.	TRBJ1-4	13	.	TGTGCCAGCAGTTCCCCGGGAGAGGAAAAACTGTTTTTT	CASSSPGEEKLFF
TRBV18	.	TRBJ1-4	14	.	TGTGCCAGCTCACCAGGGACACCGACTGAAAAACTGTTTTTT	CASSPGTPTEKLFF